This is a list of T cell receptor beta chains from one sample in a study of beta chain features in type 1 diabetes. Profiling relied on immunoSEQ multiplex PCR, and the TCRdb table lists in-frame clones only, not all of them. The table includes over 650,000 clones, more than 13% detected once. The specimen sequenced was naive CD4+ T cells from blood. The receptors derive from a man aged 18-30 years with type 1 diabetes. The CDR3 runs from the conserved cysteine through the conserved F or W. Size tells how often a clone was seen (once, few, many) or the class of an expanded clone, and some rows leave it out.

>TRBV25-1|TRBJ1-6|.|13
CASSEVRHSPLHF
>TRBV12-2|TRBJ2-7|few|13
CASRSRKDYEQYF
>TRBV6-5|TRBJ2-1|few|15
CASSYGGRTLNEQFF
>TRBV9|TRBJ2-5|few|16
CASSGRRTGGQETQYF
>TRBV7-2|TRBJ2-5|.|14
CASSRNRGEETQYF
>TRBV29-1|TRBJ2-1|.|12
CSGQPQTNEQFF
>TRBV30|TRBJ2-2|few|17
CAWSPELGYPGTGELFF
>TRBV30|TRBJ1-1|few|14
CAWVEPLDGWGAFF
>TRBV19|TRBJ2-3|few|14
CASSKRTGTDTQYF
>TRBV2|TRBJ2-1|few|14
CASSELVQNNEQFF
>TRBV7-2|TRBJ2-7|few|17
CASSKRTSGREPYEQYF
>TRBV7-2|TRBJ2-5|.|17
CASSLVSTGSGQETQYF